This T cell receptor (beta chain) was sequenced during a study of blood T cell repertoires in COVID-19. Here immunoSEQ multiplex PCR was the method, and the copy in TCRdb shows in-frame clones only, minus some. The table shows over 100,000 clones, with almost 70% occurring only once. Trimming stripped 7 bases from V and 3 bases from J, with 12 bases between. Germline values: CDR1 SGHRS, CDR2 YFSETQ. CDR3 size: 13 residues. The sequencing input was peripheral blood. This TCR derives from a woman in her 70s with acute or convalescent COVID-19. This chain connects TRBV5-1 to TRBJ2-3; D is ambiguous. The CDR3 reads CASADYGTDTQYF. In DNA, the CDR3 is TGCGCCAGCGCCGATTACGGTACAGATACGCAGTATTTT.